Listed here is a single TCR beta chain. Its antigen is currently unknown. The junction had 13 bases not matched to a gene; V was cut back by 4 bases and J by 6 bases. The CDR3 totals 16 residues. Per germline, CDR1 SGHDN and CDR2 FVKESK. These data come from a study of T-cell reconstitution after alpha-beta-depleted transplantation in children. General study points: Diversity and T-cell counts at one year after transplant derived mostly from new T cells. Some patients owed their high day-60 TCRbeta diversity to surviving recipient T cells and thymic progenitors. Several hundred expanded graft clones reportedly supplied alpha-beta T cells about two months after transplant.

Preparing the TCRbeta library involved the use of unique molecular identifiers. TCRdb re-called the PCR reads through MiXCR, storing one row per CDR3 protein. The sample holds hundreds of thousands of distinct CDR3 sequences, almost 8% seen once. This chain connects TRBV14 to TRBJ2-3; 7 nucleotides agree with TRBD2. Sequenced material: peripheral blood, taken 360 days after TCRalphabeta/CD19-depleted stem cell transplant. The sequence came from a female patient aged 2-10 years who had a stem cell transplant for Fanconi anemia, so the T cells may come from the graft donor. Here the CDR3 reads CASSPRPSGEGDTQYF. The CDR3 DNA reads TGTGCCAGCAGCCCCCGCCCCAGCGGGGAGGGGGATACGCAGTATTTT.